This entry describes one TCR beta chain. Its specificity is not known. V gave up 0 bases and J gave up 1 base, with 11 bases separating them. The length of the CDR3 is 16 residues. Germline values: CDR1 MRHNA, CDR2 SNTAGT. This sample is part of a study of CD8 T cells in ankylosing spondylitis. Whole-study results and caveats: The disease-linked clones had a CD8+ phenotype and low blood frequencies. Some of these motif variants have turned up before, in reports on reactive arthritis synovial fluid and blood. One TCR beta motif, made up of about 8 highly homologous variants, appeared characteristic of ankylosing spondylitis blood.

TCRdb itself ran the 5' RACE reads through MiXCR, one entry per CDR3 protein. The repertoire has 30,000 to 45,000 distinct CDR3 sequences, about 11% of them found once; the top ten carry around 20%. Input material: synovial fluid, either unsorted or a sorted T cell fraction (not recorded which). The TCR sequence derives from a male donor with ankylosing spondylitis. The chain is built from TRBV6-4 and TRBJ2-3; a weak D match, TRBD2 (5 bases). The CDR3 bases are TGTGCCAGCAGTGACTCGGGTACAGCGGGCACAGATACGCAGTATTTT. Its translation: CASSDSGTAGTDTQYF.